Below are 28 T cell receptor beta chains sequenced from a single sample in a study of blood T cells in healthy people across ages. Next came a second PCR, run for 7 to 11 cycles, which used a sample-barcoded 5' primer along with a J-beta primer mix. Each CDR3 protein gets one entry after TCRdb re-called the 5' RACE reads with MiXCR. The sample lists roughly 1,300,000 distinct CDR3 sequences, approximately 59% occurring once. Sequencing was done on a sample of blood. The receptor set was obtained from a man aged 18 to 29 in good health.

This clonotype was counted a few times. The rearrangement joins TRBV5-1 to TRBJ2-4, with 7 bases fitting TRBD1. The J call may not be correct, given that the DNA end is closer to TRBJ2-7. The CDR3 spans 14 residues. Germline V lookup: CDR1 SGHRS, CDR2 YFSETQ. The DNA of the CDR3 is TGCGCCAGCAGCTTGGGGGGACAGAGGTCCGAGCAGTACTTC. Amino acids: CASSLGGQRSEQYF.

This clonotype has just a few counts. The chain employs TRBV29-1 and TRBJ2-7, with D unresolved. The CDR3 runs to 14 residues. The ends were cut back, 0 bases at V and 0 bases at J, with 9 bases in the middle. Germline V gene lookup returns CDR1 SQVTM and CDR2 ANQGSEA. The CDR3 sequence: CSVEDSPSSYEQYF. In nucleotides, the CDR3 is TGCAGCGTTGAAGACTCCCCTAGCTCCTACGAGCAGTACTTC.

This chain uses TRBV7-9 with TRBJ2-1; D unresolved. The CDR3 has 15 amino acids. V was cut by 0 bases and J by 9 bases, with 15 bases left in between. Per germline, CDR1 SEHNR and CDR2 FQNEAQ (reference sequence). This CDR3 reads CASSLATMGFGEQFF. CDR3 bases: TGTGCCAGCAGCTTAGCGACGATGGGGTTCGGTGAGCAGTTCTTC.

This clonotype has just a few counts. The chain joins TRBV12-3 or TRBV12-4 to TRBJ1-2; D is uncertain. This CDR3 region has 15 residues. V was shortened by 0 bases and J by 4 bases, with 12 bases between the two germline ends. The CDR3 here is CASSLAPGRLYGYTF. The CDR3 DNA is TGTGCCAGCAGTTTAGCGCCTGGCAGACTCTATGGCTACACCTTC.

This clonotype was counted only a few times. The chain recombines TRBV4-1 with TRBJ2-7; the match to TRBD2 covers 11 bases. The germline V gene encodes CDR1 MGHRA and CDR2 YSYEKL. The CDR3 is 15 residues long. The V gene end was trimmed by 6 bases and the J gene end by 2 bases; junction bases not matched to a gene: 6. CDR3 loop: CASRHRLAGTYEQYF. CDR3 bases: TGCGCCAGCAGACACAGACTAGCGGGGACCTACGAGCAGTACTTC.

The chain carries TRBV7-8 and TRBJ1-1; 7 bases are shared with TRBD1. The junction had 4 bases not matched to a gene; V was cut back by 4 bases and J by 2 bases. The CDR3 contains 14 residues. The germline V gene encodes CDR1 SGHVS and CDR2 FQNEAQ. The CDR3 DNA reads TGTGCCAGCAGCTCGGGACAGATTAACACTGAAGCTTTCTTT. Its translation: CASSSGQINTEAFF.

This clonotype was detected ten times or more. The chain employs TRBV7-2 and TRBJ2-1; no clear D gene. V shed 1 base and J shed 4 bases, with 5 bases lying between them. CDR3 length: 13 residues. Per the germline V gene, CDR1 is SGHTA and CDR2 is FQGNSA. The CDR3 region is CASSLVAYNEQFF. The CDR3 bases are TGTGCCAGCAGCTTAGTGGCTTACAATGAGCAGTTCTTC.

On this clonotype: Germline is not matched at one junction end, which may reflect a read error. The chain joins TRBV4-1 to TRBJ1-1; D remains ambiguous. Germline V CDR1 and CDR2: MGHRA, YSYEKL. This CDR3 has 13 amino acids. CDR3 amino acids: CASGHIENTEAFF. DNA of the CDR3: TGCGCCAGCGGCCATATTGAGAACACTGAAGCTTTCTTT.

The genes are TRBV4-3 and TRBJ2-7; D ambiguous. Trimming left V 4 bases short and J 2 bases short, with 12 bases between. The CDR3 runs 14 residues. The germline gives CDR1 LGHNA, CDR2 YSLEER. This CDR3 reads CASSPFSGTYEQYF. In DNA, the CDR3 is TGCGCCAGCAGCCCATTCTCAGGAACCTACGAGCAGTACTTC.

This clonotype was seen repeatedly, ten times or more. The CDR3 sequence is CASSPGLAGSYEQYF. DNA for the CDR3: TGTGCCAGCAGTCCCGGACTAGCGGGATCCTACGAGCAGTACTTC. The chain is built from TRBV6-5 and TRBJ2-7, with 12 bases aligning to TRBD2. The CDR3 sequence is 15 residues long. The trim removed 5 bases at V and 1 base at J, leaving 3 bases unmatched. Germline V gene sequence: CDR1 MNHEY, CDR2 SVGAGI.

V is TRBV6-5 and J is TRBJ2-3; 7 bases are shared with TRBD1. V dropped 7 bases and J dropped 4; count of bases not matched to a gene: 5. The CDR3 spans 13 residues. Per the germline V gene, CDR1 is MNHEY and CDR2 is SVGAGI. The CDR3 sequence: CASKKTGPDTQYF. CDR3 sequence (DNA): TGTGCCAGCAAGAAGACAGGGCCAGATACGCAGTATTTT.

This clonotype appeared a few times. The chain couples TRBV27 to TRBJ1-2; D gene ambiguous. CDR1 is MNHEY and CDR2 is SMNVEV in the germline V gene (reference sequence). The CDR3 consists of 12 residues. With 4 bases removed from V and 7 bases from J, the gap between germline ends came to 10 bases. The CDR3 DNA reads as TGTGCCAGCAGTTCCCGGGTTAGTGGCTACACCTTC. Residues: CASSSRVSGYTF.

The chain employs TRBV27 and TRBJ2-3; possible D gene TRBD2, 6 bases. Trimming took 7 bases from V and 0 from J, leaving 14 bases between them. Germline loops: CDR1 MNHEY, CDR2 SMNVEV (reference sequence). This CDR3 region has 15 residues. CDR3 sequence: CASTPGVTSTDTQYF. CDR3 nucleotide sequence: TGTGCCAGCACGCCGGGGGTTACTAGCACAGATACGCAGTATTTT.

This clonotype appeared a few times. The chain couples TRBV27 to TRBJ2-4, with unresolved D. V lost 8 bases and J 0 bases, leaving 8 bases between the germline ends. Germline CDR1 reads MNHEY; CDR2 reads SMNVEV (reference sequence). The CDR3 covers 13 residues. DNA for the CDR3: TGTGCCAGCGGATCACAAGCCAAAAACATTCAGTACTTC. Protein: CASGSQAKNIQYF.

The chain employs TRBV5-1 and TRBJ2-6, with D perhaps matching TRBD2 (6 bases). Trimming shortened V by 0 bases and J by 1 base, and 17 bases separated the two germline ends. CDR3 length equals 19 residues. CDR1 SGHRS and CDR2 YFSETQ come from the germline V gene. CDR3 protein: CASSLDYGDWVSGANVLTF. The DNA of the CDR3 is TGCGCCAGCAGCTTGGACTATGGGGACTGGGTATCTGGGGCCAACGTCCTGACTTTC.

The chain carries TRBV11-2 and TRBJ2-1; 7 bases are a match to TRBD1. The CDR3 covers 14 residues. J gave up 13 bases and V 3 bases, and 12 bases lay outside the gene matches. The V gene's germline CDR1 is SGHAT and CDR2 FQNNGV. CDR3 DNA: TGTGCCAGCAGCTTGACAGGGATGCCAGAGACCCAGTTCTTC. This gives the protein CASSLTGMPETQFF.

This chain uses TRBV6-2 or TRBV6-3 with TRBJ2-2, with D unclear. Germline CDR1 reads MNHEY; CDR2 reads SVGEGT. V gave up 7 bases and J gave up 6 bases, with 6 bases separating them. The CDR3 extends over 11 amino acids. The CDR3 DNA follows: TGTGCCAGCACCCACGCCGGGGAGCTGTTTTTT. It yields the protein CASTHAGELFF.

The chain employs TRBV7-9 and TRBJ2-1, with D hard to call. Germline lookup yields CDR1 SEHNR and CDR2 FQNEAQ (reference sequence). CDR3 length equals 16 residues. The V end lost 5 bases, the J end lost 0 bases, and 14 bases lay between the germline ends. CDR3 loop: CASSPPVWSSYNEQFF. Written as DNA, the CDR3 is TGTGCCAGCAGCCCCCCAGTCTGGAGCTCCTACAATGAGCAGTTCTTC.

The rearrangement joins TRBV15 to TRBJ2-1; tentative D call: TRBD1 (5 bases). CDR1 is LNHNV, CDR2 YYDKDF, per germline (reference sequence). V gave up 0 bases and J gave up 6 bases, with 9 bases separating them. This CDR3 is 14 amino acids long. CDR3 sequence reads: CATSRESGANEQFF. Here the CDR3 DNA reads TGTGCCACCAGCAGAGAATCTGGGGCCAATGAGCAGTTCTTC.

The CDR3 is CASSLRTRLNEQFF. Here the CDR3 DNA reads TGTGCCAGCAGCTTGAGGACCCGCCTGAATGAGCAGTTCTTC. The rearrangement joins TRBV7-2 to TRBJ2-1; D is unclear. This CDR3 has 14 amino acids. In germline, CDR1 is SGHTA, CDR2 FQGNSA. V shed 3 bases and J shed 7 bases, with 13 bases lying between them. The full variable domain, completed using reference TRBV7-2 and TRBJ2-1, is GAGVSQSPSNKVTEKGKDVELRCDPISGHTALYWYRQSLGQGLEFLIYFQGNSAPDKSGLPSDRFSAERTGGSVSTLTIQRTQQEDSAVYLCASSLRTRLNEQFFGPGTRLTVL.

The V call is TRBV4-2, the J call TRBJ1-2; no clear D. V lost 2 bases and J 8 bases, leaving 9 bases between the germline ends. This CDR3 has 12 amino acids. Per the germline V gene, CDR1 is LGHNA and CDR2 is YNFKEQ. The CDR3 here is CASSQLSGGYTF. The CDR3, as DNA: TGTGCCAGCAGCCAACTGAGTGGAGGCTACACCTTC.

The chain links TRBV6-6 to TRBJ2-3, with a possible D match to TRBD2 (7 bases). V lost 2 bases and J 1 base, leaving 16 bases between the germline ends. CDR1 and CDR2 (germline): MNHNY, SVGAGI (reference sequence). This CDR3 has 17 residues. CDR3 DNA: TGTGCCAGCAGTTACCGGAGGGGGGGTCAGGGCACAGATACGCAGTATTTT. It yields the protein CASSYRRGGQGTDTQYF.

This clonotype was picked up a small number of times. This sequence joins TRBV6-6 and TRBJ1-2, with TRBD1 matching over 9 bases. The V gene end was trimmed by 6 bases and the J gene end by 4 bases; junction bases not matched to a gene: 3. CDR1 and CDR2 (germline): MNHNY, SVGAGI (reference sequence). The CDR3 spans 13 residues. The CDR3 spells CASRTTGGYGYTF. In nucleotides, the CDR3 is TGTGCCAGCAGGACGACAGGGGGCTATGGCTACACCTTC.

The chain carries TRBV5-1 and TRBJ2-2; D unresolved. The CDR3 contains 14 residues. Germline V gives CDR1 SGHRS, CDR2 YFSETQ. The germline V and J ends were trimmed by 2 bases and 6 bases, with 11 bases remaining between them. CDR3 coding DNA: TGCGCCAGCAGCTTAAGTGTTGGTCCCGGGGAGCTGTTTTTT. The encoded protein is CASSLSVGPGELFF.

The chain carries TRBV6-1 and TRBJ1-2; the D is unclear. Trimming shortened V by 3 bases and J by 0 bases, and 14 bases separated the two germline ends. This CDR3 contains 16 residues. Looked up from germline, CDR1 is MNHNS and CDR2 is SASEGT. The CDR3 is CASSDGRAQANYGYTF. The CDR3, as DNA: TGTGCCAGCAGTGATGGAAGGGCGCAAGCTAACTATGGCTACACCTTC.

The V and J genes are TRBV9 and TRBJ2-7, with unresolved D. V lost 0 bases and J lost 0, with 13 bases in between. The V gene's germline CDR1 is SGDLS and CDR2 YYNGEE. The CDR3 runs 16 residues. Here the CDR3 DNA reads TGTGCCAGCAGCGTAGAGCCGGGTCGTAGCTCCTACGAGCAGTACTTC. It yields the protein CASSVEPGRSSYEQYF.

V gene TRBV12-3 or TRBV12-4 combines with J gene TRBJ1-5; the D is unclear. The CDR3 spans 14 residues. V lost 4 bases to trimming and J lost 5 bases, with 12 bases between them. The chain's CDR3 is CASSSGRRDQPQHF. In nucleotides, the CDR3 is TGTGCCAGCAGTTCCGGGCGGAGGGATCAGCCCCAGCATTTT.

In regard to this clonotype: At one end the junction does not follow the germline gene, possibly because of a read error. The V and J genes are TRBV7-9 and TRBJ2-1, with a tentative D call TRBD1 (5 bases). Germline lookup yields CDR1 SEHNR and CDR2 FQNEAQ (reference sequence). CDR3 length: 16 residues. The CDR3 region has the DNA TGTACCAGCAGCCAACCCTACAGGCGATCCTACAATGAGCAGTTCTTC. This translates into CTSSQPYRRSYNEQFF.